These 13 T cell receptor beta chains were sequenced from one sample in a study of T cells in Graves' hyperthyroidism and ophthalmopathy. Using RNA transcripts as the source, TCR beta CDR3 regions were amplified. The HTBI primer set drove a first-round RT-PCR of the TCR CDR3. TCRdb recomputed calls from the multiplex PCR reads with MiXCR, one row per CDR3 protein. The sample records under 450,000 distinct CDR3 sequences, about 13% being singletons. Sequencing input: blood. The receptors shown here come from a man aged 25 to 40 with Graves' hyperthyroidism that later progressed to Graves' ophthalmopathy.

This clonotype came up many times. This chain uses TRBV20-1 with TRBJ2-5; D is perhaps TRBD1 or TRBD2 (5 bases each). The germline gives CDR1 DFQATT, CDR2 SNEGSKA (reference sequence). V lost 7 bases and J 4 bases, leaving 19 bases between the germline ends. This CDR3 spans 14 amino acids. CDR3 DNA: TGCAGTGATAAGACCCCCGGGGCCCTAGAGACCCAGTACTTC. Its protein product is CSDKTPGALETQYF.

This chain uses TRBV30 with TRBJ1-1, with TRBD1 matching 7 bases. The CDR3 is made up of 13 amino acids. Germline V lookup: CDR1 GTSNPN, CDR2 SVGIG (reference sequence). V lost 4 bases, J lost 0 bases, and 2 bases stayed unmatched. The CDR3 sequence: CAWTGQLNTEAFF. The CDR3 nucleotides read TGTGCCTGGACGGGACAGCTGAACACTGAAGCTTTCTTT.

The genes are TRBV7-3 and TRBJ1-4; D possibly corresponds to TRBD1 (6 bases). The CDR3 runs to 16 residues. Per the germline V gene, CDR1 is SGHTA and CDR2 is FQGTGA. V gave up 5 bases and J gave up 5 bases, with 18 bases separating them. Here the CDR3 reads CASSPRWTVTNEKLFF. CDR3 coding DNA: TGTGCCAGCAGCCCAAGATGGACAGTTACCAATGAAAAACTGTTTTTT.

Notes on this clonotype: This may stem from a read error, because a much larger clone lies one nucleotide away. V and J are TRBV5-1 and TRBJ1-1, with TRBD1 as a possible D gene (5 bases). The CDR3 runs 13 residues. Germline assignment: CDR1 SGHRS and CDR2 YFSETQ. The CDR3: CASRTGGGTDAFF. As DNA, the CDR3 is TGCGCCAGCAGGACCGGGGGAGGCACTGACGCTTTCTTT.

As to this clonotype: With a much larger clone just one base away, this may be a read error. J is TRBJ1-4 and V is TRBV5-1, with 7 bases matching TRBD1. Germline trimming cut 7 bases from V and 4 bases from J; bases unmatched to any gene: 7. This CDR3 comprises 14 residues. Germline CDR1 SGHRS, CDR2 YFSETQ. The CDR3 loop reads CASGQGTVNEKLFF. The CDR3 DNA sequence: TGCGCCAGCGGCCAGGGGACAGTTAATGAAAAACTGTTTTTT. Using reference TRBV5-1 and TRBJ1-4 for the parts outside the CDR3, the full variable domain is KAGVTQTPRYLIKTRGQQVTLSCSPISGHRSVSWYQQTPGQGLQFLFEYFSETQRNKGNFPGRFSGRQFSNSRSEMNVSTLELGDSALYLCASGQGTVNEKLFFGSGTQLSVL.

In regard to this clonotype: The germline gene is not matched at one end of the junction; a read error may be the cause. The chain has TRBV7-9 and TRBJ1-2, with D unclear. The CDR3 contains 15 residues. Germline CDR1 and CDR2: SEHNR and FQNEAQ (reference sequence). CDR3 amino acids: CASSQDGRANYAYTF. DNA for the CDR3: TGTGCCAGCAGCCAAGATGGACGGGCTAACTATGCCTACACCTTC.

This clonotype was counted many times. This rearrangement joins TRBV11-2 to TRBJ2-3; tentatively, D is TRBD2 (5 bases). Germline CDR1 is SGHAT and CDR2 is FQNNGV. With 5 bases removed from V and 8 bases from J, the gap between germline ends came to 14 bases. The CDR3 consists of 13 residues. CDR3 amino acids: CASSDLAETTQYF. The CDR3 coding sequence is TGTGCCAGCAGCGACCTAGCTGAAACTACGCAGTATTTT.

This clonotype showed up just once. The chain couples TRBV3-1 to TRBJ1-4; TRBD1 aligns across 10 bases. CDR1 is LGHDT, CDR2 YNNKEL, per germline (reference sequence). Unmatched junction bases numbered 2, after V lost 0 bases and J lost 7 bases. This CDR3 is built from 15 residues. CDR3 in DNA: TGTGCCAGCAGCCAAGATCGGACAGGGGGTGAAAAACTGTTTTTT. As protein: CASSQDRTGGEKLFF.

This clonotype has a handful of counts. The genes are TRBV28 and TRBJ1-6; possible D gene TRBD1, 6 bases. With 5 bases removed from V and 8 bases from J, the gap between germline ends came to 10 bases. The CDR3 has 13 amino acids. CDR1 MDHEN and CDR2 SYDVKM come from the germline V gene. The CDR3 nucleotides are TGTGCCAGCAGTCAGGGGCTCTATTCACCCCTCCACTTT. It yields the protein CASSQGLYSPLHF.

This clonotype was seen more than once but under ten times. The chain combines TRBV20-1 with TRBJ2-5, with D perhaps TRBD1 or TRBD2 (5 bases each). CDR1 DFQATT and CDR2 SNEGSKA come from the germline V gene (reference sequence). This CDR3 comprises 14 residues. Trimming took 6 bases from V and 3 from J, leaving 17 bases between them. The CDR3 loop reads CSAARGRTEETQYF. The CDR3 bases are TGCAGTGCGGCCCGGGGACGTACCGAAGAGACCCAGTACTTC.

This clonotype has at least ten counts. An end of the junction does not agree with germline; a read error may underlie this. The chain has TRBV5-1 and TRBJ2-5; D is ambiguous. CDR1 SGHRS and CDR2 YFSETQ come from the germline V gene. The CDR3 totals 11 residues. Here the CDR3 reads CASSLVETQYF. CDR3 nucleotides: TGTGCCAGCAGTTTAGTGGAGACCCAGTACTTC.

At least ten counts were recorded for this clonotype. For the CDR3, the DNA is TGTGCCAGCAGTCCGGGGGACGGACTCTCCTACAATGAGCAGTTCTTC. Protein sequence: CASSPGDGLSYNEQFF. This chain joins TRBV28 and TRBJ2-1; TRBD2 is a possible D gene (6 bases). The V and J ends lost 5 bases and 0 bases respectively, with 14 bases between them. The CDR3 has 16 residues. The germline CDR1 and CDR2 sequences are MDHEN and SYDVKM.

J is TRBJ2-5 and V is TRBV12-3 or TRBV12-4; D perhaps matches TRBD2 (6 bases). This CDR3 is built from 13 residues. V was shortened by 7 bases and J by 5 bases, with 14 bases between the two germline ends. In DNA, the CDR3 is TGTGCCAGCACCCTCCAGAGCGGGGAGACCCAGTACTTC. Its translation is CASTLQSGETQYF.